Below, 30 T cell receptor beta chains from the same sample are listed, as sequenced in a study of beta chain features in type 1 diabetes (dated by TCRdb to the late 2010s). General study outcomes and caveats: In all four CD4+ subsets, TCRB CDR3 length was moderately but significantly shorter in type 1 diabetes patients.

The library was produced with the immunoSEQ multiplex PCR assay. The entire amount of isolated RNA was reverse transcribed using the High Capacity cDNA Reverse Transcription Kit, so the sequenced TCRB transcripts were expressed ones. Not all clones reach the TCRdb copy of this immuneACCESS table, which keeps in-frame sequences only. Checked studies attribute under half of the gap to unresolved V genes and leave the rest unexplained. A total of under 850,000 clones appear in this sample, 13% of them only once. The ten most abundant clones make up approximately 0.022% of the sample. These receptors lack a known antigen. Input material: naive CD4+ T cells from blood. Reading the label with the study, this specimen's cell subset or site is: true naive CD4+ T cells. Every receptor here comes from a man aged 18-30 years with type 1 diabetes.

This clone was observed a handful of times. The V gene is TRBV30, the J gene TRBJ2-5, with a possible D match to TRBD1 (6 bases). The assigned J gene may be wrong: the sequence end matches TRBJ2-7 better. This CDR3 spans 15 amino acids. Germline lookup yields CDR1 GTSNPN and CDR2 SVGIG (reference sequence). The CDR3 DNA is TGTGCCTGGAGCCGATTAATTTGGGGGACACCCGAGCAGTACTTC. Its protein is CAWSRLIWGTPEQYF.

This clone was counted between two and nine times. This sequence joins TRBV27 and TRBJ1-2, with 8 bases identical to TRBD1. The trim removed 6 bases at V and 4 bases at J, leaving 10 bases unmatched. CDR3 length equals 15 residues. CDR1 is MNHEY, CDR2 SMNVEV, per germline (reference sequence). Here the CDR3 reads CASRRTGRGGYGYTF. CDR3 sequence (DNA): TGTGCCAGCAGGCGGACAGGGAGGGGAGGCTATGGCTACACCTTC.

The chain has TRBV27 and TRBJ2-5; maybe TRBD2 (6 bases). The CDR3 covers 15 residues. Germline loops: CDR1 MNHEY, CDR2 SMNVEV (reference sequence). Trimming removed 4 bases at V and 2 bases at J, with 14 bases between. CDR3 loop: CASSSPPGGQETQYF. The CDR3 DNA reads TGTGCCAGCAGTTCCCCCCCCGGGGGACAAGAGACCCAGTACTTC.

This clone showed up just a few times. The chain is built from TRBV30 and TRBJ2-7, with D possibly TRBD2 on 6 matching bases. The CDR3 has 13 amino acids. Trimming pared 2 bases from V and 7 bases from J, leaving 15 bases between. Germline values: CDR1 GTSNPN, CDR2 SVGIG (reference sequence). The CDR3 loop reads CAWSHGEAQEQYF. In DNA, the CDR3 is TGTGCCTGGAGTCACGGGGAGGCGCAAGAGCAGTACTTC. Filled out from reference TRBV30 and TRBJ2-7, the complete variable domain reads SQTIHQWPATLVQPVGSPLSLECTVEGTSNPNLYWYRQAAGRGLQLLFYSVGIGQISSEVPQNLSASRPQDRQFILSSKKLLLSDSGFYLCAWSHGEAQEQYFGPGTRLTVT.

The genes are TRBV4-1 and TRBJ2-6, with 7 bases lining up with TRBD1. V was pared by 3 bases and J by 0 bases, with 11 bases of the junction left unmatched. The germline gives CDR1 MGHRA, CDR2 YSYEKL. The CDR3 is 19 amino acids. The CDR3 DNA reads TGCGCCAGCAGCCACCCGGCAGGGGGATCCATCTCTGGGGCCAACGTCCTGACTTTC. Amino acid sequence: CASSHPAGGSISGANVLTF.

This clone was found a few times. The rearrangement joins TRBV30 to TRBJ1-5; D might be TRBD1 (6 bases). The CDR3 spans 14 residues. Trimming left V 2 bases short and J 7 bases short, with 15 bases between. The germline V gene encodes CDR1 GTSNPN and CDR2 SVGIG (reference sequence). For the CDR3, the DNA is TGTGCCTGGAGTCAAGGCCCGACAGGACAGCCCCAGCATTTT. Translating gives CAWSQGPTGQPQHF.

V is TRBV7-9 and J is TRBJ1-1; 7 nucleotides align to TRBD1. CDR3 length equals 16 residues. Germline CDR1 SEHNR, CDR2 FQNEAQ (reference sequence). Germline trimming cut 5 bases from V and 4 bases from J; bases unmatched to any gene: 13. The CDR3 nucleotides are TGTGCCAGCAGCCGAGACTTGACAGGGACCCTCACTGAAGCTTTCTTT. This gives the protein CASSRDLTGTLTEAFF. Filled out from reference TRBV7-9 and TRBJ1-1, the complete variable domain reads DTGVSQNPRHKITKRGQNVTFRCDPISEHNRLYWYRQTLGQGPEFLTYFQNEAQLEKSRLLSDRFSAERPKGSFSTLEIQRTEQGDSAMYLCASSRDLTGTLTEAFFGQGTRLTVV.

The chain is built from TRBV7-9 and TRBJ2-2; TRBD2 might be the D (5 bases). Per the germline V gene, CDR1 is SEHNR and CDR2 is FQNEAQ (reference sequence). The CDR3 runs to 15 residues. Between the trimmed V and J ends, which lost 4 bases and 2 bases, there was a span of 11 bases. CDR3 residues: CASSSRTRNTGELFF. The CDR3 DNA reads as TGTGCCAGCAGCTCTAGGACTCGCAACACCGGGGAGCTGTTTTTT.

The sample holds a few counts of this clone. The chain couples TRBV29-1 to TRBJ2-1, with 8 bases fitting TRBD2. With 7 bases clipped from V and 4 bases from J, the junction kept 9 bases outside the gene matches. The CDR3 spans 14 residues. Per germline, CDR1 SQVTM and CDR2 ANQGSEA. The CDR3 DNA reads as TGCAGCGGCGCGGGGGGAACGTCGTACAATGAGCAGTTCTTC. Its protein is CSGAGGTSYNEQFF.

The gene calls are TRBV30 and TRBJ2-7, with 7 bases lining up with TRBD2. CDR1 and CDR2 from the germline V gene are GTSNPN and SVGIG (reference sequence). Trimming removed 2 bases from V and 7 bases from J; junction bases left unmatched: 2. The CDR3 loop spans 11 amino acids. The CDR3: CAWSREGEQYF. The DNA of the CDR3 is TGTGCCTGGAGTAGGGAGGGAGAGCAGTACTTC.

This clone has a handful of counts. The chain links TRBV6-6 to TRBJ1-2; 7 nucleotides match TRBD1. Germline V gene data show CDR1 as MNHNY and CDR2 as SVGAGI (reference sequence). V trimming: 5 bases; J trimming: 4 bases; junction bases outside the gene matches: 7. This CDR3 region has 14 residues. CDR3 sequence reads: CASSRQTGTYGYTF. As DNA, the CDR3 is TGTGCCAGCAGTCGCCAGACAGGGACCTATGGCTACACCTTC.

The chain links TRBV9 to TRBJ1-1; D is unresolved. The CDR3 contains 16 residues. The germline V gene has CDR1 SGDLS and CDR2 YYNGEE. Trimming took 0 bases from V and 1 from J, leaving 13 bases between them. CDR3 sequence: CASSVVPGGPNTEAFF. In DNA, the CDR3 is TGTGCCAGCAGCGTAGTGCCAGGCGGGCCGAACACTGAAGCTTTCTTT.

The CDR3 protein is CASRLCSGGALEQYF. The CDR3 DNA sequence: TGTGCCAGCAGGCTATGTAGCGGGGGGGCCCTCGAGCAGTACTTC. This chain uses TRBV6-9 with TRBJ2-7; 11 positions agree with TRBD2. Germline V gene sequence: CDR1 MNHGY, CDR2 SVAAGI. The CDR3 extends over 15 amino acids. V was pared by 6 bases and J by 6 bases, with 10 bases of the junction left unmatched.

The chain carries TRBV19 and TRBJ2-7, with D perhaps being TRBD1 or TRBD2 (5 bases each). The germline V gene encodes CDR1 LNHDA and CDR2 SQIVND (reference sequence). V lost 7 bases and J 3 bases, leaving 16 bases between the germline ends. The CDR3 covers 14 residues. For the CDR3, the DNA is TGTGCCAGTACCGCCGGAGAGGGGCACTACGAGCAGTACTTC. Protein sequence: CASTAGEGHYEQYF.

The table lists this clone with a few counts. The V gene is TRBV30, the J gene TRBJ1-5; perhaps TRBD1 as D (6 bases). CDR1 and CDR2 (germline): GTSNPN, SVGIG (reference sequence). CDR3 size: 13 residues. V was trimmed by 1 base and J by 7 bases, leaving 11 bases between them. The CDR3 spells CAWSAQGQQPQHF. The CDR3 nucleotides read TGTGCCTGGAGTGCGCAGGGGCAGCAGCCCCAGCATTTT.

The chain employs TRBV25-1 and TRBJ2-5, with TRBD1 identical over 10 bases. Germline CDR1 MGHDK, CDR2 SYGVNS. Trimming removed 4 bases from V and 3 bases from J; junction bases left unmatched: 5. This CDR3 has 15 amino acids. CDR3 coding DNA: TGTGCCAGCAGTGCCGGGACAGGGGCTAAAGAGACCCAGTACTTC. Translation gives CASSAGTGAKETQYF.

The chain is built from TRBV7-2 and TRBJ2-5; TRBD2 is a possible D gene (6 bases). The germline CDR1 and CDR2 sequences are SGHTA and FQGNSA. The CDR3 is 17 residues long. V was trimmed by 7 bases and J by 1 base, leaving 22 bases between them. CDR3 in DNA: TGTGCCAGCACGGGGACTGGCGGGCGATACTCCCAAGAGACCCAGTACTTC. Translating it yields CASTGTGGRYSQETQYF. Supplemented by reference TRBV7-2 and TRBJ2-5, the full variable domain reads GAGVSQSPSNKVTEKGKDVELRCDPISGHTALYWYRQSLGQGLEFLIYFQGNSAPDKSGLPSDRFSAERTGGSVSTLTIQRTQQEDSAVYLCASTGTGGRYSQETQYFGPGTRLLVL.

V is TRBV7-8 and J is TRBJ2-3, with 10 nucleotides matching TRBD2. V gave up 6 bases and J gave up 5 bases; unmatched junction bases: 5. This CDR3 spans 14 amino acids. Germline-derived CDR1 and CDR2 are SGHVS and FQNEAQ. In DNA, the CDR3 is TGTGCCAGCAGGATTAGCGGGGGGATAGATACGCAGTATTTT. It yields the protein CASRISGGIDTQYF.

This clone was observed a handful of times. This chain uses TRBV6-6 with TRBJ1-5, with D perhaps matching TRBD1 (5 bases). The CDR3 totals 13 residues. Per germline, CDR1 MNHNY and CDR2 SVGAGI (reference sequence). V was shortened by 4 bases and J by 5 bases, with 9 bases between the two germline ends. This CDR3 reads CASSSGTYQPQHF. In DNA, the CDR3 is TGTGCCAGCAGTTCCGGGACGTATCAGCCCCAGCATTTT.

The chain carries TRBV28 and TRBJ1-2; D not resolved. The CDR3 consists of 13 residues. Germline V gene sequence: CDR1 MDHEN, CDR2 SYDVKM. The V end was cut by 7 bases, the J end by 8 bases, with 17 bases between. In nucleotides, the CDR3 is TGTGCCAGCACCCCCGGCCCTAATGGGGGCTACACCTTC. It is translated as CASTPGPNGGYTF.

The V gene is TRBV27, the J gene TRBJ1-6; 9 bases line up with TRBD1. CDR1 is MNHEY and CDR2 is SMNVEV in the germline V gene (reference sequence). The CDR3 extends over 16 amino acids. V was clipped by 5 bases and J by 5 bases; unmatched bases: 7. The CDR3 nucleotides are TGTGCCAGCAGTCCAAGGGACAGGGTTGATAATTCACCCCTCCACTTT. Translation gives CASSPRDRVDNSPLHF.

This clone showed up just a few times. V gene TRBV5-4 combines with J gene TRBJ1-2, with TRBD1 as a possible D gene (5 bases). V was trimmed by 4 bases and J by 8 bases, leaving 21 bases between them. The germline V gene has CDR1 SGHNT and CDR2 YYREEE (reference sequence). The CDR3 covers 15 residues. The CDR3, as DNA: TGTGCCAGCAGCCCGCAGGGTGGCGGGGCGTGGGGCTACACCTTC. Translating gives CASSPQGGGAWGYTF.

V is TRBV5-1 and J is TRBJ1-6, with 7 nucleotides matching TRBD1. Per germline, CDR1 SGHRS and CDR2 YFSETQ. Trimming removed 6 bases from V and 7 bases from J; junction bases left unmatched: 4. This CDR3 contains 13 residues. The CDR3 here is CASMGTENSPLHF. The CDR3 coding sequence is TGCGCCAGCATGGGGACAGAAAATTCACCCCTCCACTTT. Full variable domain (rest looked up from reference TRBV5-1 and TRBJ1-6): KAGVTQTPRYLIKTRGQQVTLSCSPISGHRSVSWYQQTPGQGLQFLFEYFSETQRNKGNFPGRFSGRQFSNSRSEMNVSTLELGDSALYLCASMGTENSPLHFGNGTRLTVT.

This clone came up a few times. V and J are TRBV29-1 and TRBJ2-7, with TRBD2 matching 10 bases. Germline CDR1 SQVTM, CDR2 ANQGSEA. The junction had 10 bases not matched to a gene; V was cut back by 4 bases and J by 1 base. The CDR3 sequence is 16 residues long. The CDR3, as DNA: TGCAGCGTTGTCCGGCTAGCGGGGGCGACATCCTACGAGCAGTACTTC. Translating it yields CSVVRLAGATSYEQYF.

The table lists this clone with a few counts. This chain connects TRBV18 to TRBJ2-7; tentatively, D is TRBD1 (5 bases). Trimming pared 6 bases from V and 0 bases from J, leaving 12 bases between. The CDR3 runs to 14 residues. CDR1 KGHSH and CDR2 LQKENI come from the germline V gene. This CDR3 is CASSTTDDSYEQYF. The CDR3 nucleotides read TGTGCCAGCTCGACGACAGATGACTCCTACGAGCAGTACTTC.

This clone was counted once. V and J are TRBV30 and TRBJ2-2; TRBD2 is a possible D gene (7 bases). The CDR3 has 17 residues. Germline V lookup: CDR1 GTSNPN, CDR2 SVGIG (reference sequence). V was trimmed by 0 bases and J by 0 bases, leaving 14 bases between them. The CDR3 spells CAWSVVRGGPNTGELFF. In DNA form, the CDR3 reads TGTGCCTGGAGTGTAGTAAGGGGGGGACCGAACACCGGGGAGCTGTTTTTT. The full variable domain, its missing parts supplied by reference TRBV30 and TRBJ2-2, is SQTIHQWPATLVQPVGSPLSLECTVEGTSNPNLYWYRQAAGRGLQLLFYSVGIGQISSEVPQNLSASRPQDRQFILSSKKLLLSDSGFYLCAWSVVRGGPNTGELFFGEGSRLTVL.

This clone appeared a few times. The chain is built from TRBV4-1 and TRBJ2-3; D may be TRBD2 (7 bases). The CDR3 totals 17 residues. V was pared by 3 bases and J by 5 bases, with 21 bases between. Per the germline V gene, CDR1 is MGHRA and CDR2 is YSYEKL. DNA of the CDR3: TGCGCCAGCAGCCAGACGAGGGGAGGGGGTTTAGGAGATACGCAGTATTTT. Its protein is CASSQTRGGGLGDTQYF.

The V call is TRBV6-6, the J call TRBJ2-3, with D perhaps TRBD2 (6 bases). V was trimmed by 5 bases and J by 8 bases, leaving 23 bases between them. CDR3 length: 16 residues. The germline V gene encodes CDR1 MNHNY and CDR2 SVGAGI (reference sequence). CDR3 in amino acids: CASSAGTSRTWGTQYF. Written as DNA, the CDR3 is TGTGCCAGCAGTGCGGGGACTTCCCGAACATGGGGTACGCAGTATTTT.

This clone showed up just a few times. The chain links TRBV28 to TRBJ2-5; tentative D call: TRBD1 (5 bases). With 6 bases removed from V and 2 bases from J, the gap between germline ends came to 10 bases. The CDR3 extends over 13 amino acids. Germline V lookup: CDR1 MDHEN, CDR2 SYDVKM. For the CDR3, the DNA is TGTGCCAGCAGGACCAGGGTTCAAGAGACCCAGTACTTC. It specifies CASRTRVQETQYF.

This clone was counted between two and nine times. The chain uses TRBV30 and TRBJ1-1; no firm D call. CDR3 length: 14 amino acids. CDR1 GTSNPN and CDR2 SVGIG come from the germline V gene (reference sequence). Deletions cut 1 base from V and 0 bases from J, with 9 bases between. In DNA form, the CDR3 reads TGTGCCTGGAGTGGAGTCAGATTGAACACTGAAGCTTTCTTT. This encodes CAWSGVRLNTEAFF.